The TCR beta chain under discussion was sequenced for a study of T cell clones after liver transplantation. Study background: A pre-transplant mixed lymphocyte reaction with TCRbeta sequencing defined graft-donor-reactive clones followed in post-transplant blood. Standard immunosuppression, with no induction, continued until 12-24 months after transplant.

The CDR3 is 15 residues long. Losses at the gene ends were 2 bases for V and 4 bases for J; bases not matched to a gene: 5. Germline V gene lookup returns CDR1 SGHRS and CDR2 YFSETQ. TCRdb's copy holds only in-frame clones and misses some; the assay was immunoSEQ multiplex PCR. The sample holds fewer than 50,000 clones; around 84% are singletons and the top ten take approximately 2.7%. This clonotype was obtained from a human patient who received a liver transplant. The graft donor may be the source of some T cells. The V gene is TRBV5-1, the J gene TRBJ1-2; 10 positions agree with TRBD1. Source: CD4+ T cells from blood, taken 24 months after liver transplant. CDR3 protein: CASSFGQGVSYGYTF. The CDR3 DNA sequence: TGCGCCAGCAGCTTTGGACAGGGGGTGAGCTATGGCTACACCTTC.